The TCR beta chain under discussion was sequenced for a study of cytomegalovirus exposure and HLA in healthy donors. The overall study: The Caucasian-associated ancestry cluster contained more than 75% of the approximately 410 genotyped donors.

Germline loops: CDR1 LGHNT, CDR2 FRNRAP. V was pared by 6 bases and J by 5 bases, with 11 bases of the junction left unmatched. The CDR3 sequence is 15 residues long. Vbeta (60) and Jbeta (13) primers were used in the PCR. Data came from immunoSEQ multiplex PCR; TCRdb stores just in-frame clones and leaves some out. The data show 100,000 to 130,000 clones, approximately 81% seen once. Findings and limits, study-wide: The authors enumerated around 150 TCR beta chains as linked to cytomegalovirus. Sequencing had likely introduced a cluster of highly shared sequence variants as an artifact.

Comments on this clone: Its target is unknown.

This sequence was found in a man in his thirties or forties in good health and CMV-seronegative. The chain couples TRBV12-5 to TRBJ2-5; 8 bases align to TRBD2. What was sequenced was PBMCs. This chain's CDR3 is CASGRGGRIRETQYF. The CDR3 bases are TGTGCTAGTGGGAGAGGCGGGAGGATTCGTGAGACCCAGTACTTC.